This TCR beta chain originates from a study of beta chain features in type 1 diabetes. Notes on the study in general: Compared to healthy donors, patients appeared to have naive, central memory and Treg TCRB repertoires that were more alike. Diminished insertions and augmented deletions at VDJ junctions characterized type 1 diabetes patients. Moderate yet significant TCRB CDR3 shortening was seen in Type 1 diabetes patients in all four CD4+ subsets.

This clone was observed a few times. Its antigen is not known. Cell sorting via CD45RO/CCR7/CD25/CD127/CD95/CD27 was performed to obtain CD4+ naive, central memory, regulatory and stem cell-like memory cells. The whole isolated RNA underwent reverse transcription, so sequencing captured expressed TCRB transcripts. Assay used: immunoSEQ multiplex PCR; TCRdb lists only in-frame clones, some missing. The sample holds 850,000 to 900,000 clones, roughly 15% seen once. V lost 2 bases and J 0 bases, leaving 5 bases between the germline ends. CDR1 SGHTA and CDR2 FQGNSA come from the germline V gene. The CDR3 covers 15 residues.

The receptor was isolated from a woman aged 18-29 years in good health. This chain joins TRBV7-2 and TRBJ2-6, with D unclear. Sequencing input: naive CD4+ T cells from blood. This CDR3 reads CASSLSDSGANVLTF. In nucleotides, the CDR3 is TGTGCCAGCAGCTTATCCGACTCTGGGGCCAACGTCCTGACTTTC.